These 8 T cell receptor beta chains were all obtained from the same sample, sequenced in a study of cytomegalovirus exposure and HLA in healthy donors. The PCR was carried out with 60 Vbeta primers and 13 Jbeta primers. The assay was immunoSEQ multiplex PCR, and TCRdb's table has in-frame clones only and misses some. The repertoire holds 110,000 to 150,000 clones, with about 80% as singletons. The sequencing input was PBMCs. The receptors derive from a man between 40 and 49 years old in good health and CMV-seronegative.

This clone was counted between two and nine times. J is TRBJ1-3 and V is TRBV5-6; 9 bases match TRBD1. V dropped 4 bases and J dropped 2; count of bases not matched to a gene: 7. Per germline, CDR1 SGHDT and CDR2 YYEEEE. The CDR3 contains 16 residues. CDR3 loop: CASSGGQGRTGNTIYF. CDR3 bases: TGTGCCAGCAGCGGCGGACAGGGGAGGACTGGAAACACCATATATTTT.

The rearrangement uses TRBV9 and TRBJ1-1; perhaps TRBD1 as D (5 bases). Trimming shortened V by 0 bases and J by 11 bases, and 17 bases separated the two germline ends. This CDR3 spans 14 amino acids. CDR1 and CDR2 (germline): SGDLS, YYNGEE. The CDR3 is CASSVGRWEGAAFF. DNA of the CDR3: TGTGCCAGCAGCGTAGGACGATGGGAAGGGGCGGCTTTCTTT.

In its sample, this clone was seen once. CDR3 region: CASSFDPKLAGASYEQYF. DNA of the CDR3: TGCGCCAGCAGCTTTGACCCGAAACTAGCGGGGGCCTCCTACGAGCAGTACTTC. The rearrangement joins TRBV5-1 to TRBJ2-7; 11 positions match TRBD2. Germline assignment: CDR1 SGHRS and CDR2 YFSETQ. The ends lost 2 bases at V and 0 bases at J; junction bases unmatched: 10. The CDR3 spans 18 residues.

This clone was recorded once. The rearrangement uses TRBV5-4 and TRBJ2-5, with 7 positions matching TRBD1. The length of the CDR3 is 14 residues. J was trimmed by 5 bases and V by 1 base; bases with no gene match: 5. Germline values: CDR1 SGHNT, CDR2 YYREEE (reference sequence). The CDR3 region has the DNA TGTGCCAGCAGCTTGACAGGGGTGGGGGAGACCCAGTACTTC. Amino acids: CASSLTGVGETQYF.

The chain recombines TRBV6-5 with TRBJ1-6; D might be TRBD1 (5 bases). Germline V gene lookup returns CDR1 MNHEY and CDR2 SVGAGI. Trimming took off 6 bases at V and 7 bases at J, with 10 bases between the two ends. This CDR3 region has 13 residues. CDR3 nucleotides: TGTGCCAGCAGCCGGGGGGGGAATTCACCCCTCCACTTT. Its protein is CASSRGGNSPLHF.

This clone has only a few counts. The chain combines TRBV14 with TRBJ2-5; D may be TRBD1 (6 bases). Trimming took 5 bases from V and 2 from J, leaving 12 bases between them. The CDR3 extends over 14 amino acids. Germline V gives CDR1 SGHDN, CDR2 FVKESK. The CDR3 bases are TGTGCCAGCAGCACAGGGACGGAACAAGAGACCCAGTACTTC. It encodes CASSTGTEQETQYF.

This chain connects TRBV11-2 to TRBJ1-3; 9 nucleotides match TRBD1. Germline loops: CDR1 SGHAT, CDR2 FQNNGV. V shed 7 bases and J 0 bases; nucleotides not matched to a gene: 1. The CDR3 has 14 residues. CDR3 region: CASNRGLSGNTIYF. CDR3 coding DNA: TGTGCCAGCAACAGGGGGCTCTCTGGAAACACCATATATTTT.

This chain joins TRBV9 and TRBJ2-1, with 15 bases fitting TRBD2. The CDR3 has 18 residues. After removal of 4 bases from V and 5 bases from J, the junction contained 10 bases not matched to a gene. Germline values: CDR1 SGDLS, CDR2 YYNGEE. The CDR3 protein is CASSFRTSGGAGHNEQFF. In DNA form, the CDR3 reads TGTGCCAGCAGCTTCCGGACTAGCGGGGGGGCCGGCCACAATGAGCAGTTCTTC.